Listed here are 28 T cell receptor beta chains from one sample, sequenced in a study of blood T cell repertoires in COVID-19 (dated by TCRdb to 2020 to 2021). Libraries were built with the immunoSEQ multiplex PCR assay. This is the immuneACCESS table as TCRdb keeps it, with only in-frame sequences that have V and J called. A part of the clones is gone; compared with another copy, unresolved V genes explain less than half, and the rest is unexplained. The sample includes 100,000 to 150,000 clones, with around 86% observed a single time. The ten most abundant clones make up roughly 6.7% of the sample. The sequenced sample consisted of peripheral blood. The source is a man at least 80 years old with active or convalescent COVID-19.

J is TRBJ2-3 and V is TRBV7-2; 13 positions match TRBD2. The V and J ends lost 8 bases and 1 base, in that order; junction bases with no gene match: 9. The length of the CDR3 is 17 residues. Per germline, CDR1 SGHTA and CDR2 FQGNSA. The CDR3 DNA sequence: TGTGCCAGCGCTGGACTAGCGGGAGTTGCAGGCACAGATACGCAGTATTTT. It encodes CASAGLAGVAGTDTQYF.

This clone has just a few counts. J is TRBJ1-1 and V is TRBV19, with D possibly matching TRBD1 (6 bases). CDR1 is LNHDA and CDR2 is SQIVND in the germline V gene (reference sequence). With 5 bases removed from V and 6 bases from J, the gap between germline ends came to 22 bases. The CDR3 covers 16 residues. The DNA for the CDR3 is TGTGCCAGTAGTCCAGGGGCGGGGAGGGGTCGACCTGAAGCTTTCTTT. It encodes CASSPGAGRGRPEAFF.

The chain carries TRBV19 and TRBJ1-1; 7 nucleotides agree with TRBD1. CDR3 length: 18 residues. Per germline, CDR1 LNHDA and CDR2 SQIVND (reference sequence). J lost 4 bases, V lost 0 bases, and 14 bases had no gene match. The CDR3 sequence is CASSIDFGTGQRVTEAFF. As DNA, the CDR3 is TGTGCCAGTAGTATAGATTTTGGGACGGGACAGCGGGTCACTGAAGCTTTCTTT.

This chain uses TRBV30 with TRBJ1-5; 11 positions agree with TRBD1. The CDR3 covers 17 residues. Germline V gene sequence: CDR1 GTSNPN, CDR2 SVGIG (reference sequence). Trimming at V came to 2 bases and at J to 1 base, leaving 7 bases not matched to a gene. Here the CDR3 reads CAWSPWTGGMSNQPQHF. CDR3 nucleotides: TGTGCCTGGAGTCCCTGGACAGGGGGCATGAGCAATCAGCCCCAGCATTTT. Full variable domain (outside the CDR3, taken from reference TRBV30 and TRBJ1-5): SQTIHQWPATLVQPVGSPLSLECTVEGTSNPNLYWYRQAAGRGLQLLFYSVGIGQISSEVPQNLSASRPQDRQFILSSKKLLLSDSGFYLCAWSPWTGGMSNQPQHFGDGTRLSIL.

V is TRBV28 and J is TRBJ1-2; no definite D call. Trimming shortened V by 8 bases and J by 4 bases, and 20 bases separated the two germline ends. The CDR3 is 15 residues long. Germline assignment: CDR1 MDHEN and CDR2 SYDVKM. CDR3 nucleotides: TGTGCCAGCTCTGTTCGGGGAGCTCGGAGCTATGGCTACACCTTC. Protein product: CASSVRGARSYGYTF.

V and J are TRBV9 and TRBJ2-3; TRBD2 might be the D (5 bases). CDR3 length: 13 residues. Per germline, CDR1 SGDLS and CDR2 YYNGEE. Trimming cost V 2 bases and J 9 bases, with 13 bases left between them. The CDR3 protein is CASSVPGGITQYF. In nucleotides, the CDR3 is TGTGCCAGCAGCGTGCCAGGAGGCATCACGCAGTATTTT. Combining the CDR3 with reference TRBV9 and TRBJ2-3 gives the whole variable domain DSGVTQTPKHLITATGQRVTLRCSPRSGDLSVYWYQQSLDQGLQFLIQYYNGEERAKGNILERFSAQQFPDLHSELNLSSLELGDSALYFCASSVPGGITQYFGPGTRLTVL.

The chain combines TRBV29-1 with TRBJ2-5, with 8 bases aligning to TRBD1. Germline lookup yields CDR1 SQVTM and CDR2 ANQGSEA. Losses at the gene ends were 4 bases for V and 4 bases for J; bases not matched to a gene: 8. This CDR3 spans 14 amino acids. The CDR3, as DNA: TGCAGCGTTGTTCCAGGGGGCCGAGGAGAGACCCAGTACTTC. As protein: CSVVPGGRGETQYF.

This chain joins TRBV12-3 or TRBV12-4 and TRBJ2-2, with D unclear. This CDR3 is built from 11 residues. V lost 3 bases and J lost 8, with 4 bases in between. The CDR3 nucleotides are TGTGCCAGCAGTTTCCTGGGGGAGCTGTTTTTT. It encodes CASSFLGELFF.

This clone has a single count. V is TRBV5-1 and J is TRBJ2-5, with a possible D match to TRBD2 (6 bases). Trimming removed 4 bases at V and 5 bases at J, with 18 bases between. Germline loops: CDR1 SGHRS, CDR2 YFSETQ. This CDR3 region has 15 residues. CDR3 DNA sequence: TGCGCCAGCAGCCCCTACACGGAGGGTTTGGAGACCCAGTACTTC. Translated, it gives CASSPYTEGLETQYF.

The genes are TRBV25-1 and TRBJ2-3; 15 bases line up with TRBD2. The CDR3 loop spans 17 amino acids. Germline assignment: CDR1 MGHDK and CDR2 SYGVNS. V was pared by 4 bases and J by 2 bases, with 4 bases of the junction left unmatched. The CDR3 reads CASSAGLAGGITDTQYF. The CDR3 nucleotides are TGTGCCAGCAGTGCCGGACTAGCGGGGGGGATCACAGATACGCAGTATTTT.

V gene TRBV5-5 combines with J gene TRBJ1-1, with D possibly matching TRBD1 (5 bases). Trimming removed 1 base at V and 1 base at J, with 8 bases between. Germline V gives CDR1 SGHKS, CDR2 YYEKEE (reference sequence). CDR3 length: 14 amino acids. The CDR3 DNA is TGTGCCAGCAGCTTGTCTGGGGCGAACACTGAAGCTTTCTTT. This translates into CASSLSGANTEAFF.

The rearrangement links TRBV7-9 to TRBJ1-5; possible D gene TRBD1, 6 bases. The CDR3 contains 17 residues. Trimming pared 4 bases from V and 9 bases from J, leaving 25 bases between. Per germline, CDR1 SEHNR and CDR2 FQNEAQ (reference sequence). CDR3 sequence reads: CASSSEPGTSEIWPQHF. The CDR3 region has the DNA TGTGCCAGCAGCTCGGAACCCGGGACAAGCGAGATCTGGCCCCAGCATTTT.

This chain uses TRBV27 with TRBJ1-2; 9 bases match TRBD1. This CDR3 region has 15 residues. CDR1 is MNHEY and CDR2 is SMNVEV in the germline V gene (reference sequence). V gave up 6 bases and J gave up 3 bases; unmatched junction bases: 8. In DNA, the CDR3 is TGTGCCAGCAGGCAGGGACAGGGAGGATACTATGGCTACACCTTC. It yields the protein CASRQGQGGYYGYTF.

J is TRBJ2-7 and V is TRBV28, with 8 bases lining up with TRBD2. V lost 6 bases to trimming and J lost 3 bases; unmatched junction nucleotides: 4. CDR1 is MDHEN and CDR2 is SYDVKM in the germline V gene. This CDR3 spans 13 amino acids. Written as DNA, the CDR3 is TGTGCCAGCAGGGGCGGGGGGATCTACGAGCAGTACTTC. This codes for CASRGGGIYEQYF.

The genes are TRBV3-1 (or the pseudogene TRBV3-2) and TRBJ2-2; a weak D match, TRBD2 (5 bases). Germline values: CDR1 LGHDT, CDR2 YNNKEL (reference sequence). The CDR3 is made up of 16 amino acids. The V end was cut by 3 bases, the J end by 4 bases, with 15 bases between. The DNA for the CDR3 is TGTGCCAGCAGCCAGGCACTAGGGTTGGGCACCGGGGAGCTGTTTTTT. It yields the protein CASSQALGLGTGELFF.

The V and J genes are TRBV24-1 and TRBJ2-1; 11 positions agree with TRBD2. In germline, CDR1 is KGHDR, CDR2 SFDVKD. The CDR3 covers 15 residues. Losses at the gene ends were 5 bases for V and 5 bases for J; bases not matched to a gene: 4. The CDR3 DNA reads TGTGCCACCAGTGTTGCGACTAGCGGGAACAATGAGCAGTTCTTC. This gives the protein CATSVATSGNNEQFF.

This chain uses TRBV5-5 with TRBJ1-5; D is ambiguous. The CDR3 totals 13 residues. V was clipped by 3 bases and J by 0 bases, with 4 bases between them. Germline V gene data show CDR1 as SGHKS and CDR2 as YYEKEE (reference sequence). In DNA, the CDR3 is TGTGCCAGCAGCTCCCATAGCAATCAGCCCCAGCATTTT. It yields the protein CASSSHSNQPQHF.

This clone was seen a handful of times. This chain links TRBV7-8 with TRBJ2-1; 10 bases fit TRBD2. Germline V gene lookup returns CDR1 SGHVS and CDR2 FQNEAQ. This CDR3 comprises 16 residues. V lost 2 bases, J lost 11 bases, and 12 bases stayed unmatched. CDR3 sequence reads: CASSLSMLAGAQKQFF. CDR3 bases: TGTGCCAGCAGCTTAAGCATGCTAGCGGGAGCGCAAAAGCAGTTCTTC.

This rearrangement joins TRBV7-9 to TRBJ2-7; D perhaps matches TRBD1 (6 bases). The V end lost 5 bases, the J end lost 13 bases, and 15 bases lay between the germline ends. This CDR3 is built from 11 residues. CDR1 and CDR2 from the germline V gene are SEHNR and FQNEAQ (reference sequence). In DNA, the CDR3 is TGTGCCAGCAGCAAGGACAGCGTCCCTTACTTC. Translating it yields CASSKDSVPYF.

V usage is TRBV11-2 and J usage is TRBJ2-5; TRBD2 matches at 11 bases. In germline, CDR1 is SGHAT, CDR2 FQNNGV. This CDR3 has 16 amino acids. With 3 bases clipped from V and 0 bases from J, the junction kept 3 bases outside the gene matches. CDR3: CASSFTSGGYQETQYF. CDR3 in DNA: TGTGCCAGCAGCTTTACTAGCGGGGGTTACCAAGAGACCCAGTACTTC.

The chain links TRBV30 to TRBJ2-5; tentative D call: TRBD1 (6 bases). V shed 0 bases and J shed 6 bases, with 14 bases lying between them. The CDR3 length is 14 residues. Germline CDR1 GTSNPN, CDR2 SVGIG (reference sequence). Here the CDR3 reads CAWSVSPGAKTQYF. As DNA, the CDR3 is TGTGCCTGGAGTGTATCCCCAGGGGCGAAGACCCAGTACTTC.

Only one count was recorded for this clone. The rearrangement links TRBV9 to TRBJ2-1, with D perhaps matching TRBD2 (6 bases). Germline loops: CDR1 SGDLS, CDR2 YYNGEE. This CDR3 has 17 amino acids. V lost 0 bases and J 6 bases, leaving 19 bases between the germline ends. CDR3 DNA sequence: TGTGCCAGCAGCGTAGCGGGTTGGGGGGACGGGGGCAATGAGCAGTTCTTC. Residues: CASSVAGWGDGGNEQFF.

Written as DNA, the CDR3 is TGTGCCAGCAGCATCGAGGGGGCGCGGGGAAACACCATATATTTT. Protein sequence: CASSIEGARGNTIYF. This chain uses TRBV7-2 with TRBJ1-3, with 7 bases matching TRBD1. The CDR3 covers 15 residues. Germline V gene sequence: CDR1 SGHTA, CDR2 FQGNSA. V lost 5 bases and J lost 4; bases outside the gene matches: 8.

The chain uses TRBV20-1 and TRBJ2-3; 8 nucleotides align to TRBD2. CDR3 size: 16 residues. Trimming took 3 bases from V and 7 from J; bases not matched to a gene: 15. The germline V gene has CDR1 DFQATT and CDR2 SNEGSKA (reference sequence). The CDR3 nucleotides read TGCAGTGCTAGTTCTCCGCTAGCGGGCGCCGTCAATACGCAGTATTTT. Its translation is CSASSPLAGAVNTQYF.

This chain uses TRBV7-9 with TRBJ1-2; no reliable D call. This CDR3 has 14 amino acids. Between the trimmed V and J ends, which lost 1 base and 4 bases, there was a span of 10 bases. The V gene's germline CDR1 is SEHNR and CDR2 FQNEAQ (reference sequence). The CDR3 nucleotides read TGTGCCAGCAGCTTAGGAGCTCCGGGCTATGGCTACACCTTC. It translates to CASSLGAPGYGYTF.

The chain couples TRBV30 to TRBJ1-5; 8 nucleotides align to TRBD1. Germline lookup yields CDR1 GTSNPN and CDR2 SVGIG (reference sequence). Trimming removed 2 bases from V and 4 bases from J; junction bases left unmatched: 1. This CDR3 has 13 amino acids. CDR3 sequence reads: CAWSTGGNQPQHF. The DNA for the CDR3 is TGTGCCTGGAGTACAGGGGGTAATCAGCCCCAGCATTTT.

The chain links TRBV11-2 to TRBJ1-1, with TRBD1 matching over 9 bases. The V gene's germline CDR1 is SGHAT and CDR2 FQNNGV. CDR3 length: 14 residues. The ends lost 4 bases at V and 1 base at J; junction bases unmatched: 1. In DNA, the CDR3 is TGTGCCAGCAGCTCGGACAGGGGGAACACTGAAGCTTTCTTT. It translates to CASSSDRGNTEAFF.

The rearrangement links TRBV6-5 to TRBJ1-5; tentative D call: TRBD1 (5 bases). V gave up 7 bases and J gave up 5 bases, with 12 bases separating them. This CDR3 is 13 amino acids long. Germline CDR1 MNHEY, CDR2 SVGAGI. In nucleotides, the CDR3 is TGTGCCAGCACCCCCCGGGGGGATCAGCCCCAGCATTTT. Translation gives CASTPRGDQPQHF.